The T cell receptor (beta chain) under discussion was sequenced for a study of low-dose radiotherapy and immunotherapy resistance in tumors. Study-wide background: Intravenous nivolumab 240 mg every two weeks plus ipilimumab 1 mg/kg every six weeks was given to patients. Cyclophosphamide went in intravenously at 200 mg/m2 every two weeks, one day before radiation and immunotherapy. Daily, from cycle 1 day 1 and for four cycles, patients took oral aspirin 300 mg.

Both TCRalpha and TCRbeta chains were reverse transcribed with V-gene-specific primers. A 20-cycle PCR with a constant-region primer and V-primer adapter amplified TCRs. mRNA isolates were amplified via in vitro transcription. TCRdb redid the calling of the reads with MiXCR, one entry per CDR3 protein. The sample has 95,000 to 100,000 distinct CDR3 sequences; roughly 20% are singletons. This CDR3 has 15 residues. CDR1 is SGHDN, CDR2 FVKESK, per germline. Trimming shortened V by 0 bases and J by 4 bases, and 13 bases separated the two germline ends. Time point here: after trial treatment. The treatment denotes: LDRT plus nivolumab, ipilimumab, low-dose cyclophosphamide and aspirin (RACIN trial). This clonotype appeared many times.

The material sequenced was PBMCs, taken after low-dose radiotherapy plus immunotherapy. This sequence originates from a male donor with prostate cancer. The chain combines TRBV14 with TRBJ2-7; a possible D gene is TRBD2 (6 bases). CDR3 coding DNA: TGTGCCAGCAGCCAAGACCCCCAGGGAGGATACGAGCAGTACTTC. Protein product: CASSQDPQGGYEQYF.